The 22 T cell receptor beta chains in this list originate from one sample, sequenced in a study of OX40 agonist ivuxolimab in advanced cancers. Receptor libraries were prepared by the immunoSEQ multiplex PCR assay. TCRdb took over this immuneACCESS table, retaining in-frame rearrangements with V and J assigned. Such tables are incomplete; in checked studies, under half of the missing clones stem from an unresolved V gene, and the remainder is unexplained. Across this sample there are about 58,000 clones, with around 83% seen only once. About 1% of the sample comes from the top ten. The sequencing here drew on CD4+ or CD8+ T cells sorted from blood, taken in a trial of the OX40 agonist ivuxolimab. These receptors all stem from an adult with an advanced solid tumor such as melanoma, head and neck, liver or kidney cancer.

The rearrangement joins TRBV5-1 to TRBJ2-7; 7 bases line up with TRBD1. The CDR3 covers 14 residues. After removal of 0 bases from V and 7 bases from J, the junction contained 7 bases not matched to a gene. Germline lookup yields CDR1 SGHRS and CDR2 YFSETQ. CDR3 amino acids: CASSLGQGFGEQYF. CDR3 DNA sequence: TGCGCCAGCAGCTTGGGACAGGGTTTTGGGGAGCAGTACTTC.

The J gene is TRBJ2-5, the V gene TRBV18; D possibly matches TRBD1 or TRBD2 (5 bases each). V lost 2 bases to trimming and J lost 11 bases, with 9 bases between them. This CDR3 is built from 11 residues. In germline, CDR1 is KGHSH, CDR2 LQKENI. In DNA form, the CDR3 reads TGTGCCAGCTCACCAGGGACCCATCAGTACTTC. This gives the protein CASSPGTHQYF.

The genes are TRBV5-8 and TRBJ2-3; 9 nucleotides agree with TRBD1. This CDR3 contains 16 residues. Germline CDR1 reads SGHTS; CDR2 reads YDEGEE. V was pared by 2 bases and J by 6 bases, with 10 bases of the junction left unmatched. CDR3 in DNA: TGTGCCAGCAGCTTTTTCCGCCTAGGACAGGGGGATACGCAGTATTTT. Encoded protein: CASSFFRLGQGDTQYF.

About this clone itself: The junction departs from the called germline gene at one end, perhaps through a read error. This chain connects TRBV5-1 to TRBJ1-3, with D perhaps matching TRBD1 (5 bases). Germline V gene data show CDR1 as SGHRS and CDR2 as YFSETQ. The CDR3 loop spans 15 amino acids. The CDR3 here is CASSLEGRSGNTIYF. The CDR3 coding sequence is TGTGCCAGCAGCTTGGAGGGGCGATCTGGAAACACCATATATTTT.

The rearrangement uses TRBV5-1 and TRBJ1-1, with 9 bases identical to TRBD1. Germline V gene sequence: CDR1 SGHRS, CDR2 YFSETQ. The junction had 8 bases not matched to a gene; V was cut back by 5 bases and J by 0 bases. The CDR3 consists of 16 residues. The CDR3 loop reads CASSSGTGNLNTEAFF. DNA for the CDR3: TGCGCCAGCAGTTCCGGGACAGGGAATTTGAACACTGAAGCTTTCTTT.

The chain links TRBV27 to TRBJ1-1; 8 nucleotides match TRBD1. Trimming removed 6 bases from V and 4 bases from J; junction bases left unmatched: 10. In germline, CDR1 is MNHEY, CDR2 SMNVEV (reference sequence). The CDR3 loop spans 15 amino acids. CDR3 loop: CASRAYRGNSTEAFF. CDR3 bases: TGTGCCAGCAGGGCCTACAGGGGGAATAGCACTGAAGCTTTCTTT.

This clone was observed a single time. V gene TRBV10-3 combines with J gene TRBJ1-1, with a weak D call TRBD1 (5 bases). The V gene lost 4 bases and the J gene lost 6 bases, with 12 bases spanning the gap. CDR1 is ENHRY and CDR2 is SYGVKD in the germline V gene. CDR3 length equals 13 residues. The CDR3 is CAISADSPPEAFF. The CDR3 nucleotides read TGTGCCATCAGTGCAGACAGCCCCCCTGAAGCTTTCTTT.

The CDR3 protein is CASSPGQGPGANVLTF. In nucleotides, the CDR3 is TGTGCCAGCTCACCTGGACAGGGGCCGGGGGCCAACGTCCTGACTTTC. This chain connects TRBV18 to TRBJ2-6; 9 bases are a match to TRBD1. There are 16 residues in the CDR3. The V segment lost 3 bases and the J segment 4 bases; nucleotides outside the gene matches: 4. Germline V gene lookup returns CDR1 KGHSH and CDR2 LQKENI.

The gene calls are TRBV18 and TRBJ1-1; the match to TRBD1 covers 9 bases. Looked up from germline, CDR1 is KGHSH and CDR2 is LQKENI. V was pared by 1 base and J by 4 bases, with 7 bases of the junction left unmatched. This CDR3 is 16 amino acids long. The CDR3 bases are TGTGCCAGCTCACCACTGGGACAGGGAACGGGCACTGAAGCTTTCTTT. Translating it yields CASSPLGQGTGTEAFF.

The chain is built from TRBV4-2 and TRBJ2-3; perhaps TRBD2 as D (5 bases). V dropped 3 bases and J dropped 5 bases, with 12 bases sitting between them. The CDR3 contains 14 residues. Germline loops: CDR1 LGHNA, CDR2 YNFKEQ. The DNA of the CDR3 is TGTGCCAGCAGCCAGATTACTAGGTTAGATACGCAGTATTTT. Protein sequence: CASSQITRLDTQYF.

CDR3 amino acids: CASRGTASSYEQYF. In DNA form, the CDR3 reads TGTGCCAGTAGGGGGACTGCGAGCTCCTACGAGCAGTACTTC. This chain links TRBV19 with TRBJ2-7, with TRBD2 as a possible D gene (6 bases). Germline assignment: CDR1 LNHDA and CDR2 SQIVND (reference sequence). The CDR3 has 14 amino acids. The V end was cut by 6 bases, the J end by 0 bases, with 12 bases between.

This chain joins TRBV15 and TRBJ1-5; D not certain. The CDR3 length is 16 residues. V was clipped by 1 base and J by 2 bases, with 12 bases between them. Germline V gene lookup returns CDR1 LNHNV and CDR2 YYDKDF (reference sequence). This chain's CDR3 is CATSRGRAGGNQPQHF. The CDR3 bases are TGTGCCACCAGCAGAGGAAGGGCCGGGGGCAATCAGCCCCAGCATTTT.

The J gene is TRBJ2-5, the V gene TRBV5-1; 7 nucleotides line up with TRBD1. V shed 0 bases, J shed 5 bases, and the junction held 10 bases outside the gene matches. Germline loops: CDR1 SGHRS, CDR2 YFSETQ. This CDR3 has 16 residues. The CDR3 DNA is TGCGCCAGCAGCTTGGCGAGGACAGGTCTAAGGGAGACCCAGTACTTC. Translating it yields CASSLARTGLRETQYF. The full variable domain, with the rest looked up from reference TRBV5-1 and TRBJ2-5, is KAGVTQTPRYLIKTRGQQVTLSCSPISGHRSVSWYQQTPGQGLQFLFEYFSETQRNKGNFPGRFSGRQFSNSRSEMNVSTLELGDSALYLCASSLARTGLRETQYFGPGTRLLVL.

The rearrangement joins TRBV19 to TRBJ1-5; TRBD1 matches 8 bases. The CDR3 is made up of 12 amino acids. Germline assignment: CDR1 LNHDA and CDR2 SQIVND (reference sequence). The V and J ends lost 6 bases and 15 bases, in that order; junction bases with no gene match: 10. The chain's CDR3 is CASSFSGTGWHF. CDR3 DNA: TGTGCCAGTAGCTTCAGCGGGACAGGTTGGCATTTT.

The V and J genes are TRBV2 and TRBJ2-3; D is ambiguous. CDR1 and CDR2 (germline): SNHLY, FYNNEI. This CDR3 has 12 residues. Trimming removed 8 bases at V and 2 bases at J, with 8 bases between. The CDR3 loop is CASRLYTDTQYF. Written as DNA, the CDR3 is TGTGCCAGCCGGCTCTACACAGATACGCAGTATTTT.

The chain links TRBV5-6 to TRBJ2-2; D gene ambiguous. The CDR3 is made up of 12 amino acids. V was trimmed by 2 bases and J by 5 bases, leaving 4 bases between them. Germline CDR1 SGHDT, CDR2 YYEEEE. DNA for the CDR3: TGTGCCAGCAGCTTTGGAACCGGGGAGCTGTTTTTT. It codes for CASSFGTGELFF.

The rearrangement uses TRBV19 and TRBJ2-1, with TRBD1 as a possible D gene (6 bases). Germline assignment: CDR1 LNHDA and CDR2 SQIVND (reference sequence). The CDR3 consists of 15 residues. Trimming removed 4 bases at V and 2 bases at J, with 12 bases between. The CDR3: CASSTTGGPYNEQFF. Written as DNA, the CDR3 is TGTGCCAGTAGTACGACAGGAGGCCCCTACAATGAGCAGTTCTTC.

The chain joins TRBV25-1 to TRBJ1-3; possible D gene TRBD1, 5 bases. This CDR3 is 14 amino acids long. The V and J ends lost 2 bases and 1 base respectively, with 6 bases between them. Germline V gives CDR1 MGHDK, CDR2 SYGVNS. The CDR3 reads CASSEPGSGNTIYF. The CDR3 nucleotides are TGTGCCAGCAGTGAACCAGGGTCTGGAAACACCATATATTTT.

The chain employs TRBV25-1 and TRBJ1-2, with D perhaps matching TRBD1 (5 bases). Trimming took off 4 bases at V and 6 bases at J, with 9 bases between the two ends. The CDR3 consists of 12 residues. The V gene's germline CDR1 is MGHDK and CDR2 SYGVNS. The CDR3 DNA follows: TGTGCCAGCAGTGCCCCAGGGCATGGCTACACCTTC. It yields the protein CASSAPGHGYTF.

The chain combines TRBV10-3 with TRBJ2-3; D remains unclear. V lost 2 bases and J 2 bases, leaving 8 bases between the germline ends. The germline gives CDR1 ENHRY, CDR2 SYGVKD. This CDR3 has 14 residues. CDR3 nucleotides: TGTGCCATCAGTGAGGGGCTCCTCACAGATACGCAGTATTTT. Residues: CAISEGLLTDTQYF.

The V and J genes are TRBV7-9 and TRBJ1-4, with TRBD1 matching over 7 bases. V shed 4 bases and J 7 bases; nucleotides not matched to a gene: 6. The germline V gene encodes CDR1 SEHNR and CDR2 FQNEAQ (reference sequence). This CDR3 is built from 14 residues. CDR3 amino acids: CASSSTGTGEKLFF. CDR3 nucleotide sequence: TGTGCCAGCAGCTCGACAGGGACGGGTGAAAAACTGTTTTTT. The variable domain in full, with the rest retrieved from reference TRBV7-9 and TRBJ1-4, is DTGVSQNPRHKITKRGQNVTFRCDPISEHNRLYWYRQTLGQGPEFLTYFQNEAQLEKSRLLSDRFSAERPKGSFSTLEIQRTEQGDSAMYLCASSSTGTGEKLFFGSGTQLSVL.

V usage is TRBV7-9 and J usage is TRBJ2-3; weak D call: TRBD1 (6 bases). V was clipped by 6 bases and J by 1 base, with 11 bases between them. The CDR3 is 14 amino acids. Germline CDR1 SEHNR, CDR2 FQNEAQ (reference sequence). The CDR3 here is CASSQRTGTDTQYF. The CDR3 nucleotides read TGTGCCAGCAGTCAAAGGACAGGCACAGATACGCAGTATTTT.